What follows describes a single T cell receptor beta chain. Its target is not known. The record originates from a study of shared clonotypes between healthy human individuals. The study, taken as a whole, reports: Lower generation probabilities were found for non-shared clonotypes than for those shared by all four donors. Researchers sampled only blood; tissue repertoires likely differ.

Using immunoSEQ multiplex PCR, the repertoire was profiled, and TCRdb retains in-frame clones only, with some absent. The table lists approximately 980,000 clones, 60% to 85% of them singletons. Germline V gene lookup returns CDR1 LNHDA and CDR2 SQIVND (reference sequence). V lost 5 bases to trimming and J lost 6 bases, with 20 bases between them. The CDR3 runs to 16 residues. Everyone who donated was a Caucasian adult who lived in Nashville, Tennessee. CD4+ cells yielded CD45RA+ naive and CD45RA-negative memory subsets. This TCR was sampled from a man younger than 30 in good health. The sample consisted of memory CD4+ T cells sorted from blood. Documented subset: CD45RA-negative fraction. The rearrangement joins TRBV19 to TRBJ1-3; D is possibly TRBD1 (5 bases). The CDR3 region is CASSVWGRARENTIYF. CDR3 coding DNA: TGTGCCAGTAGTGTGTGGGGACGGGCCAGAGAAAACACCATATATTTT.